These 13 T cell receptor beta chains were sequenced from one sample in a study of shared clonotypes between healthy human individuals. Libraries were prepared by immunoSEQ multiplex PCR; TCRdb keeps only in-frame clonotypes and omits some of them. The sample holds about 1 million clones, 60% to 80% seen once. What was sequenced was memory CD4+ T cells sorted from blood. As for subset: CD45RA-negative fraction. Receptors originate from a man aged 18 to 30 in good health.

The chain uses TRBV7-2 and TRBJ2-3; TRBD1 agrees at 8 bases. The CDR3 sequence is 16 residues long. From germline, CDR1 is SGHTA and CDR2 FQGNSA. The J segment lost 0 bases and the V segment lost 5 bases, leaving 7 bases of the junction unmatched. The DNA of the CDR3 is TGTGCCAGCAGCCCATCTCGACAGGGGAGCACAGATACGCAGTATTTT. This encodes CASSPSRQGSTDTQYF.

The chain has TRBV2 and TRBJ2-1; weak D call: TRBD1 (6 bases). CDR1 and CDR2 from the germline V gene are SNHLY and FYNNEI. Trimming took off 5 bases at V and 14 bases at J, with 19 bases between the two ends. This CDR3 comprises 13 residues. CDR3 sequence reads: CASSFTEGQNKFF. CDR3 in DNA: TGTGCCAGCAGTTTCACAGAAGGACAGAATAAGTTCTTC.

This clone came up many times. The chain uses TRBV14 and TRBJ2-7; D is unclear. The V end was cut by 5 bases, the J end by 0 bases, with 8 bases between. Germline V lookup: CDR1 SGHDN, CDR2 FVKESK. The CDR3 runs to 13 residues. DNA of the CDR3: TGTGCCAGCAGCGTACAGAGCTCCTACGAGCAGTACTTC. Amino acid sequence: CASSVQSSYEQYF.

This chain links TRBV5-1 with TRBJ2-3; 9 positions match TRBD1. This CDR3 region has 15 residues. J was trimmed by 3 bases and V by 0 bases; bases with no gene match: 2. In germline, CDR1 is SGHRS, CDR2 YFSETQ. CDR3 loop: CASSLDGQGTDTQYF. The CDR3 DNA sequence: TGCGCCAGCAGCTTGGACGGACAGGGGACAGATACGCAGTATTTT.

This clone came up a few times. The V call is TRBV28, the J call TRBJ2-7; D is undetermined. CDR3 length equals 13 residues. Germline V gives CDR1 MDHEN, CDR2 SYDVKM. Trimming left V 6 bases short and J 5 bases short, with 14 bases between. CDR3: CASRVLSGNEQYF. CDR3 DNA: TGTGCCAGCAGGGTCTTATCTGGGAACGAGCAGTACTTC.

The genes are TRBV6-1 and TRBJ2-4; D gene ambiguous. CDR1 is MNHNS and CDR2 is SASEGT in the germline V gene. CDR3 length: 9 amino acids. Trimming pared 10 bases from V and 9 bases from J, leaving 7 bases between. The CDR3 region is CAKWGIQYF. The DNA for the CDR3 is TGTGCCAAGTGGGGCATTCAGTACTTC.

V is TRBV5-4 and J is TRBJ2-3; weak D call: TRBD2 (5 bases). Germline lookup yields CDR1 SGHNT and CDR2 YYREEE (reference sequence). Trimming stripped 0 bases from V and 5 bases from J, with 13 bases between. CDR3 length equals 15 residues. The CDR3 here is CASSLGGRVQDTQYF. CDR3 bases: TGTGCCAGCAGCTTGGGTGGGAGAGTCCAAGATACGCAGTATTTT.

This chain connects TRBV5-4 to TRBJ2-2; TRBD1 or TRBD2 may be the D gene (5 bases each). The CDR3 is made up of 16 amino acids. Germline CDR1 reads SGHNT; CDR2 reads YYREEE (reference sequence). V shed 0 bases and J shed 3 bases, with 12 bases lying between them. CDR3 DNA sequence: TGTGCCAGCAGCTTGGCATGGGGGTCGGACACCGGGGAGCTGTTTTTT. This codes for CASSLAWGSDTGELFF.

The chain recombines TRBV30 with TRBJ1-4; no firm D call. CDR1 and CDR2 (germline): GTSNPN, SVGIG (reference sequence). The CDR3 length is 14 residues. Between the trimmed V and J ends, which lost 5 bases and 0 bases, there was a span of 10 bases. The CDR3 coding sequence is TGTGCCTGGCGTAGGGTTGCAACTAATGAAAAACTGTTTTTT. As protein: CAWRRVATNEKLFF.

V gene TRBV25-1 combines with J gene TRBJ2-2, with TRBD1 as a possible D gene (6 bases). The ends were cut back, 1 base at V and 3 bases at J, with 9 bases in the middle. The CDR3 length is 15 residues. The germline V gene encodes CDR1 MGHDK and CDR2 SYGVNS. The CDR3 is CASSESQGYTGELFF. CDR3 DNA: TGTGCCAGCAGTGAATCACAGGGCTACACCGGGGAGCTGTTTTTT.

This chain uses TRBV29-1 with TRBJ2-3; 7 bases map to TRBD1. CDR3 size: 15 residues. CDR1 and CDR2 (germline): SQVTM, ANQGSEA. J lost 4 bases, V lost 7 bases, and 14 bases had no gene match. The CDR3 nucleotides are TGCAGCGACAGTGACAGGGTAGGGTACGCAGATACGCAGTATTTT. Translation: CSDSDRVGYADTQYF.

The gene calls are TRBV30 and TRBJ2-5; no clear D. The CDR3 sequence is 13 residues long. Germline V lookup: CDR1 GTSNPN, CDR2 SVGIG (reference sequence). V was pared by 0 bases and J by 2 bases, with 7 bases between. CDR3 sequence reads: CAWSVWEQETQYF. CDR3 DNA: TGTGCCTGGAGTGTTTGGGAACAAGAGACCCAGTACTTC.

The rearrangement links TRBV14 to TRBJ1-2; possible D gene TRBD1, 6 bases. CDR3 size: 15 residues. Germline CDR1 and CDR2: SGHDN and FVKESK. Trimming removed 1 base at V and 4 bases at J, with 13 bases between. CDR3 sequence reads: CASSQVGGESYGYTF. In nucleotides, the CDR3 is TGTGCCAGCAGCCAAGTCGGGGGCGAGAGCTATGGCTACACCTTC.